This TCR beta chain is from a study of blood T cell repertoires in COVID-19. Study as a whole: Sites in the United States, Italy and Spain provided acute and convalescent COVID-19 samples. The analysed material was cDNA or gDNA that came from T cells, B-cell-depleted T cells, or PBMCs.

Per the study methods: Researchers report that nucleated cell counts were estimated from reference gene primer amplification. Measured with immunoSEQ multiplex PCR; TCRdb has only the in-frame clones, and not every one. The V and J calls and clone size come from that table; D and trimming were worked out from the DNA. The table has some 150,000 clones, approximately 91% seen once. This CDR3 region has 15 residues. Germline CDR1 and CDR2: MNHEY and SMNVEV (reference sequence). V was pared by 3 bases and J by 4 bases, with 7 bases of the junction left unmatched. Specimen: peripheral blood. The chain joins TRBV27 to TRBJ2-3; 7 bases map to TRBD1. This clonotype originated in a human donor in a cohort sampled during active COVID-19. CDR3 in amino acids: CASSLAEGGADTQYF. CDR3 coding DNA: TGTGCCAGCAGTTTGGCCGAAGGGGGCGCAGATACGCAGTATTTT.